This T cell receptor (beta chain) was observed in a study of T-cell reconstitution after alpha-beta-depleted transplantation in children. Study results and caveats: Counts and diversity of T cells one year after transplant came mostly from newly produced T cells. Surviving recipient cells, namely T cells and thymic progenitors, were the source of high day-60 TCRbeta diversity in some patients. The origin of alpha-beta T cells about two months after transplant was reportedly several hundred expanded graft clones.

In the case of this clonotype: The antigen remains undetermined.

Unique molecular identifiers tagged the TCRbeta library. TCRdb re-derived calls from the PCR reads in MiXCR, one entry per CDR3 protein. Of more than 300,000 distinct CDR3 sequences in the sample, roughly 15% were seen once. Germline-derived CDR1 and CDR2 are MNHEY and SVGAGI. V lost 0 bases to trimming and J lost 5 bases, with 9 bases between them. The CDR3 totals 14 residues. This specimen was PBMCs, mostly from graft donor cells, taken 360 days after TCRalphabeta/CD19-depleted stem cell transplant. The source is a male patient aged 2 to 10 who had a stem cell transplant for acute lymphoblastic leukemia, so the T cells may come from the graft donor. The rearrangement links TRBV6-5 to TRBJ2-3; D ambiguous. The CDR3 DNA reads TGTGCCAGCAGTTACTCCCGCGCTTTAGATACGCAGTATTTT. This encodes CASSYSRALDTQYF.